The rows below give T cell receptor beta chains drawn from one sample of a study of identical twins. TCRdb re-derived calls from the 5' RACE reads in MiXCR, one entry per CDR3 protein. Of nearly 650,000 distinct CDR3 sequences in the sample, just over 7% were seen once. These records were also assigned to another study, of yellow fever vaccine responses in identical twins.

Sequenced material: PBMCs. The source of these receptors is a young woman in good health. Each CDR3 is given with its conserved first and last residue. A D gene is named only where the DNA matches it firmly. Some rows mark clone size as missing; the rest say once, few, many or name a class of expanded clone.

.	TRBV10-3	TRBJ2-1	.	TGTGCCATCAGTGAATCACAGGGTCTGTTAAGCTCCTACAATGAGCAGTTCTTC	CAISESQGLLSSYNEQFF
TRBD2	TRBV6-5	TRBJ2-1	.	TGTGCCAGCAGTTATGTCGGGACTAGCGTTAGCTCCTACAATGAGCAGTTCTTC	CASSYVGTSVSSYNEQFF
TRBD1	TRBV20-1	TRBJ1-6	.	TGCAGTGCCCCCCAGGACAGGACTAATTCACCCCTCCACTTT	CSAPQDRTNSPLHF
.	TRBV28	TRBJ1-5	.	TGTGCCAGCAATCCGGGGGGTCGGCATCAGCCCCAGCATTTT	CASNPGGRHQPQHF
TRBD2	TRBV4-2	TRBJ2-7	many	TGTGCCAGCAGCCAAGATAGCGGGTTCGCCTACGAGCAGTACTTC	CASSQDSGFAYEQYF
TRBD1	TRBV10-3	TRBJ1-4	many	TGTGCCATCAGCCGCGACAGGGGAGGAACTAATGAAAAACTGTTTTTT	CAISRDRGGTNEKLFF
TRBD2	TRBV5-1	TRBJ2-3	many	TGCGCCAGCAGACTCGGGACTAGCGGGAGGAACTTACTAACAGATACGCAGTATTTT	CASRLGTSGRNLLTDTQYF
TRBD1	TRBV10-3	TRBJ2-7	many	TGTGCCATCAGTGCCTCCGGGACAGACTATTCCTACGAGCAGTACTTC	CAISASGTDYSYEQYF
TRBD1	TRBV5-1	TRBJ2-3	.	TGCGCCAGCAGCTTGGAGGGGGCAAATACGCAGTATTTT	CASSLEGANTQYF
TRBD1	TRBV4-1	TRBJ2-1	many	TGCGCCAGCAGCCAAGATGGACAGGCCGTCAATGAGCAGTTCTTC	CASSQDGQAVNEQFF
.	TRBV20-1	TRBJ1-2	many	TGCAGTGCTAGAGAGGACACCTCCTATGGCTACACCTTC	CSAREDTSYGYTF
.	TRBV12-3/TRBV12-4	TRBJ2-1	few	TGTGCCAGCAGTTTGGAGGGAGCCAACTACAATGAGCAGTTCTTC	CASSLEGANYNEQFF
.	TRBV27	TRBJ2-3	few	TGTGCCAGCAGTTTTCGGGCGTTGGCAGATACGCAGTATTTT	CASSFRALADTQYF
.	TRBV20-1	TRBJ2-5	few	TGCAGTGCTAGTAAATCCGAGACCCAGTACTTC	CSASKSETQYF
TRBD1	TRBV15	TRBJ2-5	few	TGTGCCACCAGCTCATGGGGGACAGGGGAAGAGACCCAGTACTTC	CATSSWGTGEETQYF
TRBD2	TRBV4-1	TRBJ2-1	few	TGCGCCAGCAGCAAGGGACTAGCGGGAAAGTCCTACAATGAGCAGTTCTTC	CASSKGLAGKSYNEQFF
.	TRBV6-1	TRBJ2-3	few	TGTGCCAGCGGATCTCTAACCACAGATACGCAGTATTTT	CASGSLTTDTQYF
.	TRBV12-3/TRBV12-4	TRBJ1-3	few	TGTGCCAGCAGCCGGGGGACCGACTCTGGAAACACCATATATTTT	CASSRGTDSGNTIYF
TRBD2	TRBV2	TRBJ2-5	.	TGTGCCAGCAGTGTGCAGCGGGAGGGCCACTCGGGAGAGACCCAGTACTTC	CASSVQREGHSGETQYF
TRBD1	TRBV2	TRBJ1-2	.	TGTGCCAGCAATGTGGACAGGGGGGATGGCTACACCTTC	CASNVDRGDGYTF
.	TRBV15	TRBJ2-3	.	TGTGCCACCAGCAGAGATTTAGCGTCAGATACGCAGTATTTT	CATSRDLASDTQYF
TRBD1	TRBV12-3/TRBV12-4	TRBJ1-2	.	TGTGCCAGCAGTTTAGCGACAGGGGGCTACTATGGCTACACCTTC	CASSLATGGYYGYTF